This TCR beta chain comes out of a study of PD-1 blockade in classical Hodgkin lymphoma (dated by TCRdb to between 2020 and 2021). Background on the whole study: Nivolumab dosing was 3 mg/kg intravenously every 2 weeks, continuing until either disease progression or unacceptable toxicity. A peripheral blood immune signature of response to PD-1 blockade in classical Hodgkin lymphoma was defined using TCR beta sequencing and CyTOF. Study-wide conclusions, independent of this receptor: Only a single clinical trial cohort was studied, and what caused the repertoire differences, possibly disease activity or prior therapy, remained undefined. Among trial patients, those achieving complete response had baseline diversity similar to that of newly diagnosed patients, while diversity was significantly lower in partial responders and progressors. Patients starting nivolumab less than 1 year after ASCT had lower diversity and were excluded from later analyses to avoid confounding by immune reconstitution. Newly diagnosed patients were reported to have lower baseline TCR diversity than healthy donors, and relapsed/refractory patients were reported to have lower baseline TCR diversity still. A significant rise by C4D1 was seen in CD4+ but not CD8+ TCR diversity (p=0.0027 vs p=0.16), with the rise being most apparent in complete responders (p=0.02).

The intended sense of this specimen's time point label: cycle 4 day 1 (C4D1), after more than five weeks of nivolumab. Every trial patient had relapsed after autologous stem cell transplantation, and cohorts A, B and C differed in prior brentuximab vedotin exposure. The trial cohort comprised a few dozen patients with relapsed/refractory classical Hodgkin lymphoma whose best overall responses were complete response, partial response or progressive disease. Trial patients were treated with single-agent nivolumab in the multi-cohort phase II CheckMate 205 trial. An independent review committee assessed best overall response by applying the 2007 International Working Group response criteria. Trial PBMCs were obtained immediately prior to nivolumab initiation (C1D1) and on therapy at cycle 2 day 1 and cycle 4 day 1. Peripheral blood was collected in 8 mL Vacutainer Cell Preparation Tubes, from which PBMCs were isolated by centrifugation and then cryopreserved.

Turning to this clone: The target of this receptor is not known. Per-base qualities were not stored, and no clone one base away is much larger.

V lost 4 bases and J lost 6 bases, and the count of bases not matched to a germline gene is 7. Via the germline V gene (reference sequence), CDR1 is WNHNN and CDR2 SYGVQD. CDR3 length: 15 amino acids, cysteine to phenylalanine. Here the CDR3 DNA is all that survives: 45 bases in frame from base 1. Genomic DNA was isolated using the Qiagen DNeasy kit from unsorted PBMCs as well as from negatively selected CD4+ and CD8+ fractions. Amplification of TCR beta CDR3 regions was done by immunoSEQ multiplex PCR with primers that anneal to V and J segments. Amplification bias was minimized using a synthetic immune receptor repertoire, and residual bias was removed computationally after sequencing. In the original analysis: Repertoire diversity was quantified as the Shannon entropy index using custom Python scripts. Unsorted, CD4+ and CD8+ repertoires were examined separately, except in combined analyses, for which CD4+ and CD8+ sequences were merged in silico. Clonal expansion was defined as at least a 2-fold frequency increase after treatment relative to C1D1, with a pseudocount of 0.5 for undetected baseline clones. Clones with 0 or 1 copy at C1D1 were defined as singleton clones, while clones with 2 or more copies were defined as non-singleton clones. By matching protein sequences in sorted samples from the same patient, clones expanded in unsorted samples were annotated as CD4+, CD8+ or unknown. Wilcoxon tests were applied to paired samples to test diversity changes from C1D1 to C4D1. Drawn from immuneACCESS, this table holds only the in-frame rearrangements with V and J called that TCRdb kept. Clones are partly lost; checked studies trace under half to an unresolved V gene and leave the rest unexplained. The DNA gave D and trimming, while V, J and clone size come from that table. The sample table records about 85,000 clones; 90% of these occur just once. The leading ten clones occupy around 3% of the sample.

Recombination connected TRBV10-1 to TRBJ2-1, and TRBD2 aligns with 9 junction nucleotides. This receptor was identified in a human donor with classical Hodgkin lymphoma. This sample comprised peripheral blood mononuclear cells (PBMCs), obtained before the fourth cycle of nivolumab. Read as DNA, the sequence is TGCGCCAGCAGTGGTTCCCTAGCGGGGCTCAATGAGCAGTTCTTC. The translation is CASSGSLAGLNEQFF.